Listed below are T cell receptor beta chains from one sample, sequenced in a study of blood T cell repertoires in COVID-19. The method was immunoSEQ multiplex PCR; TCRdb's version includes in-frame clones alone and lacks a portion of them. In the table there are about 63,000 clones, around four fifths of which are singletons. The sample taken for sequencing was peripheral blood. The receptors were gathered from a man between 60 and 70 years old with COVID-19, enrolled during active disease. Each CDR3 is given with its conserved first and last residue. Each record gives: clone size, V gene, J gene, D gene, CDR3 protein, CDR3 DNA. D genes are given only for firm matches. Some rows mark clone size as missing; the rest say once, few, many or name a class of expanded clone.

clone size: NA
V gene: TRBV6-2/TRBV6-3
J gene: TRBJ1-5
D gene: NA
CDR3 protein: CASSYTPGAGVVSSNQPQHF
CDR3 DNA: TGTGCCAGCAGTTATACGCCTGGGGCAGGGGTAGTGAGTAGCAATCAGCCCCAGCATTTT

clone size: NA
V gene: TRBV19
J gene: TRBJ2-7
D gene: NA
CDR3 protein: CASSMRRGSHEQYF
CDR3 DNA: TGTGCCAGTAGTATGCGGCGTGGGAGCCACGAGCAGTACTTC

clone size: NA
V gene: TRBV5-8
J gene: TRBJ2-1
D gene: TRBD1
CDR3 protein: CASSAITGGLNEQFF
CDR3 DNA: TGTGCCAGCAGCGCCATCACAGGGGGGCTGAATGAGCAGTTCTTC

clone size: NA
V gene: TRBV7-2
J gene: TRBJ1-2
D gene: NA
CDR3 protein: CASRLPANYGYTF
CDR3 DNA: TGTGCCAGCAGGCTACCTGCTAACTATGGCTACACCTTC

clone size: NA
V gene: TRBV30
J gene: TRBJ2-1
D gene: TRBD1
CDR3 protein: CAWSTTSGTGANEQFF
CDR3 DNA: TGTGCCTGGAGCACAACTTCCGGGACAGGGGCCAATGAGCAGTTCTTC

clone size: few
V gene: TRBV1
J gene: TRBJ2-5
D gene: NA
CDR3 protein: CTSSQDASGGGAQETQYF
CDR3 DNA: TGCACCAGCAGCCAAGATGCTAGCGGAGGGGGGGCCCAAGAGACCCAGTACTTC

clone size: NA
V gene: TRBV7-6
J gene: TRBJ1-2
D gene: TRBD1
CDR3 protein: CASSFSGGGYTF
CDR3 DNA: TGTGCCAGCAGCTTCTCAGGGGGAGGCTACACCTTC

clone size: NA
V gene: TRBV6-6
J gene: TRBJ2-4
D gene: NA
CDR3 protein: CASSYSTGTQRNIQYF
CDR3 DNA: TGTGCCAGCAGTTACTCGACAGGTACTCAACGGAACATTCAGTACTTC

clone size: NA
V gene: TRBV12-3/TRBV12-4
J gene: TRBJ2-7
D gene: NA
CDR3 protein: CASKGATYEQYF
CDR3 DNA: TGTGCCAGCAAAGGGGCTACCTACGAGCAGTACTTC

clone size: NA
V gene: TRBV14
J gene: TRBJ1-6
D gene: NA
CDR3 protein: CASSQGGALGSPLHF
CDR3 DNA: TGTGCCAGCAGCCAAGGTGGGGCACTCGGTTCACCCCTCCACTTT

clone size: NA
V gene: TRBV12-3/TRBV12-4
J gene: TRBJ1-2
D gene: TRBD1
CDR3 protein: CASSRTGVGYTF
CDR3 DNA: TGTGCCAGCAGTCGAACAGGGGTTGGCTACACCTTC

clone size: NA
V gene: TRBV27
J gene: TRBJ1-1
D gene: NA
CDR3 protein: CASSLQAGSSWAFF
CDR3 DNA: TGTGCCAGCAGTTTACAGGCGGGGAGTTCGTGGGCTTTCTTT

clone size: NA
V gene: TRBV6-5
J gene: TRBJ1-3
D gene: NA
CDR3 protein: CASSYDGLSGNTIYF
CDR3 DNA: TGTGCCAGCAGTTACGACGGACTCTCTGGAAACACCATATATTTT

clone size: few
V gene: TRBV19
J gene: TRBJ1-5
D gene: TRBD1
CDR3 protein: CASSIRGQGSKYNQPQHF
CDR3 DNA: TGTGCCAGTAGTATAAGGGGACAGGGAAGTAAGTACAATCAGCCCCAGCATTTT

clone size: NA
V gene: TRBV7-6
J gene: TRBJ2-5
D gene: TRBD2
CDR3 protein: CASSASSGGETQYF
CDR3 DNA: TGTGCCAGCAGCGCTTCCTCGGGGGGAGAGACCCAGTACTTC

clone size: NA
V gene: TRBV7-2
J gene: TRBJ1-6
D gene: TRBD1
CDR3 protein: CASSPDGTGLNSPLHF
CDR3 DNA: TGTGCCAGCAGCCCCGATGGGACAGGGCTTAATTCACCCCTCCACTTT

clone size: NA
V gene: TRBV4-1
J gene: TRBJ1-5
D gene: NA
CDR3 protein: CASSQVVADNQPQHF
CDR3 DNA: TGCGCCAGCAGCCAAGTAGTAGCAGACAATCAGCCCCAGCATTTT

clone size: NA
V gene: TRBV3-1/TRBV3-2
J gene: TRBJ2-1
D gene: NA
CDR3 protein: CASSRREVPVFDEQFF
CDR3 DNA: TGTGCCAGCAGCCGCCGGGAAGTTCCCGTGTTTGATGAGCAGTTCTTC

clone size: NA
V gene: TRBV19
J gene: TRBJ2-1
D gene: TRBD2
CDR3 protein: CASSTSGYNEQFF
CDR3 DNA: TGTGCCAGTAGCACTAGCGGATACAATGAGCAGTTCTTC

clone size: NA
V gene: TRBV6-5
J gene: TRBJ1-1
D gene: TRBD1
CDR3 protein: CASRTGTGGTEAFF
CDR3 DNA: TGTGCCAGCAGAACCGGGACAGGGGGCACTGAAGCTTTCTTT

clone size: NA
V gene: TRBV5-1
J gene: TRBJ1-1
D gene: NA
CDR3 protein: CASSSLESTSNTEAFF
CDR3 DNA: TGCGCCAGCAGCTCCCTTGAGTCAACCTCTAACACTGAAGCTTTCTTT

clone size: NA
V gene: TRBV7-2
J gene: TRBJ1-2
D gene: NA
CDR3 protein: CASSFINYGYTF
CDR3 DNA: TGTGCCAGCAGCTTTATTAACTATGGCTACACCTTC